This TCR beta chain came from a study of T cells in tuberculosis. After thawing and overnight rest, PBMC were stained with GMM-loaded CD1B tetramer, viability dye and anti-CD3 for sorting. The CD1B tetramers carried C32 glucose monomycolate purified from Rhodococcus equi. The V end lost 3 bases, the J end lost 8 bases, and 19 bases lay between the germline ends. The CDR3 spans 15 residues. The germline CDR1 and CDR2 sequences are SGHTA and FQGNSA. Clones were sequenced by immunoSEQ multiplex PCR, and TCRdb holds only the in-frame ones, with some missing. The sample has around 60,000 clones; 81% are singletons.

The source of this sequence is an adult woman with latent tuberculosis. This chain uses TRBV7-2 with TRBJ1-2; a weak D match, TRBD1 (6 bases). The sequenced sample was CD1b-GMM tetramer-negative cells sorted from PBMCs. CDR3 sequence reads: CASSFYLRDTQGYTF. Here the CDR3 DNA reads TGTGCCAGCAGCTTTTATCTCCGGGACACCCAAGGCTACACCTTC.